Here is one TCR beta chain with its context. No antigen is known for it. These data come from a study of cytomegalovirus exposure and HLA in healthy donors. General study findings and limits: There were approximately 150 TCR beta chains listed as cytomegalovirus-associated. The study found most TCR sequences rare, yet found some public TCRs in many donors. Confirmation in vitro established that a few CMV-associated chains were specific for CMV antigens.

TCRdb keeps only in-frame clones here, not all; method: immunoSEQ multiplex PCR. The table shows some 200,000 clones, with around 90% occurring only once. J was trimmed by 7 bases and V by 2 bases; bases with no gene match: 8. This CDR3 contains 15 residues. CDR1 SEHNR and CDR2 FQNEAQ come from the germline V gene (reference sequence). The donors were members of the validation cohort comprising over 90 subjects, separate from the approximately 630-subject first cohort. Sequencing input: PBMCs. The TCR originated in a woman younger than 30 in good health and CMV-seronegative. The V gene is TRBV7-9, the J gene TRBJ1-2; 9 positions match TRBD1. Written as DNA, the CDR3 is TGTGCCAGCAGCTTAATGACAGGGGGTTGGTGTGGCTACACCTTC. Its translation: CASSLMTGGWCGYTF. The full variable domain, in which reference TRBV7-9 and TRBJ1-2 provide the parts outside the CDR3, is DTGVSQNPRHKITKRGQNVTFRCDPISEHNRLYWYRQTLGQGPEFLTYFQNEAQLEKSRLLSDRFSAERPKGSFSTLEIQRTEQGDSAMYLCASSLMTGGWCGYTFGSGTRLTVV.